Shown below are 22 T cell receptor beta chains from a single sample sequenced in a study of PD-L1 blockade in urothelial cancer. The method was immunoSEQ multiplex PCR; TCRdb's version includes in-frame clones alone and lacks a portion of them. This table has about 81,000 clones, 85% appearing once. The time point here: pretreatment peripheral blood. The input for sequencing was PBMCs, taken around atezolizumab (anti-PD-L1) treatment. These receptor sequences come from a man aged 40-55 years with urothelial cancer.

CDR3: CASSLVEGQVSAQHF. The CDR3 nucleotides are TGTGCCAGCAGCTTAGTAGAAGGTCAGGTTTCGGCCCAGCATTTT. V and J are TRBV11-2 and TRBJ1-5; the D is unclear. The CDR3 runs to 15 residues. The V end lost 1 base, the J end lost 11 bases, and 18 bases lay between the germline ends. Germline-derived CDR1 and CDR2 are SGHAT and FQNNGV.

In this sample, this clone turned up once. J is TRBJ2-5 and V is TRBV4-1; 13 bases are shared with TRBD2. Germline V CDR1 and CDR2: MGHRA, YSYEKL. V was pared by 0 bases and J by 3 bases, with 1 base of the junction left unmatched. The CDR3 runs to 16 residues. The CDR3 protein is CASSQELAGGKETQYF. The CDR3 coding sequence is TGCGCCAGCAGCCAAGAACTAGCGGGAGGGAAAGAGACCCAGTACTTC.

The CDR3: CASSSRDRGNQPQHF. The CDR3 DNA is TGTGCCAGCAGCTCAAGGGACAGGGGCAATCAGCCCCAGCATTTT. The chain is built from TRBV5-5 and TRBJ1-5; 9 positions agree with TRBD1. The V gene's germline CDR1 is SGHKS and CDR2 YYEKEE (reference sequence). V was clipped by 3 bases and J by 2 bases; unmatched bases: 3. The CDR3 contains 15 residues.

The chain couples TRBV5-1 to TRBJ2-1, with TRBD2 matching 7 bases. V lost 6 bases to trimming and J lost 3 bases; unmatched junction nucleotides: 6. The CDR3 consists of 14 residues. Germline V gives CDR1 SGHRS, CDR2 YFSETQ. The CDR3, as DNA: TGCGCCAGCACCCAGCGGGGAGGCTACAATGAGCAGTTCTTC. Translation: CASTQRGGYNEQFF. Drawing the rest from reference TRBV5-1 and TRBJ2-1, the complete variable domain is KAGVTQTPRYLIKTRGQQVTLSCSPISGHRSVSWYQQTPGQGLQFLFEYFSETQRNKGNFPGRFSGRQFSNSRSEMNVSTLELGDSALYLCASTQRGGYNEQFFGPGTRLTVL.

The rearrangement uses TRBV14 and TRBJ1-2; 7 bases fit TRBD1. This CDR3 is built from 13 residues. Per the germline V gene, CDR1 is SGHDN and CDR2 is FVKESK. V shed 3 bases, J shed 13 bases, and the junction held 11 bases outside the gene matches. The CDR3 nucleotides read TGTGCCAGCAGCCAGACAACCGGGACAGTTTTCACCTTC. It translates to CASSQTTGTVFTF.

This clone was found once. V and J are TRBV27 and TRBJ2-6; D remains ambiguous. The CDR3 length is 13 residues. Germline CDR1 MNHEY, CDR2 SMNVEV (reference sequence). The ends were cut back, 5 bases at V and 5 bases at J, with 7 bases in the middle. For the CDR3, the DNA is TGTGCCAGCAGTCCCTATAGGGCCAACGTCCTGACTTTC. Its translation is CASSPYRANVLTF.

V gene TRBV13 combines with J gene TRBJ2-7; 9 bases agree with TRBD2. Germline-derived CDR1 and CDR2 are PRHDT and FYEKMQ (reference sequence). With 0 bases clipped from V and 3 bases from J, the junction kept 21 bases outside the gene matches. The CDR3 runs 21 residues. The CDR3 loop reads CASSLGWEPSGTASSYYEQYF. CDR3 DNA: TGTGCCAGCAGCTTAGGTTGGGAGCCTAGCGGGACTGCGTCCTCCTACTACGAGCAGTACTTC. Based on the CDR3 plus reference TRBV13 and TRBJ2-7, the full variable domain is AAGVIQSPRHLIKEKRETATLKCYPIPRHDTVYWYQQGPGQDPQFLISFYEKMQSDKGSIPDRFSAQQFSDYHSELNMSSLELGDSALYFCASSLGWEPSGTASSYYEQYFGPGTRLTVT.

The chain uses TRBV15 and TRBJ2-1, with D maybe TRBD2 (5 bases). The germline V gene encodes CDR1 LNHNV and CDR2 YYDKDF (reference sequence). The CDR3 is made up of 15 amino acids. The V end lost 1 base, the J end lost 7 bases, and 14 bases lay between the germline ends. The CDR3: CATSRGQQRGNEQFF. Written as DNA, the CDR3 is TGTGCCACCAGCAGAGGGCAGCAACGAGGGAATGAGCAGTTCTTC.

This chain links TRBV27 with TRBJ2-5, with D unclear. V was shortened by 2 bases and J by 7 bases, with 14 bases between the two germline ends. CDR1 is MNHEY and CDR2 is SMNVEV in the germline V gene (reference sequence). This CDR3 has 14 amino acids. As DNA, the CDR3 is TGTGCCAGCAGTTTAAAGGTCGGAGCTAGGACCCAGTACTTC. Translating it yields CASSLKVGARTQYF.

The chain's CDR3 is CASHGGSNQPQHF. CDR3 DNA sequence: TGTGCCAGCCACGGGGGGAGCAATCAGCCCCAGCATTTT. The chain employs TRBV18 and TRBJ1-5; D is perhaps TRBD1 (5 bases). Trimming removed 8 bases from V and 1 base from J, with 9 bases in between. This CDR3 is built from 13 residues. Per the germline V gene, CDR1 is KGHSH and CDR2 is LQKENI.

The chain is built from TRBV9 and TRBJ1-3; the D is unclear. This CDR3 region has 14 residues. Germline V lookup: CDR1 SGDLS, CDR2 YYNGEE. V lost 2 bases and J lost 2, with 8 bases in between. As DNA, the CDR3 is TGTGCCAGCAGCGTCGGAGAGACTGGAAACACCATATATTTT. It is translated as CASSVGETGNTIYF. The full variable domain, rest sourced from reference TRBV9 and TRBJ1-3, is DSGVTQTPKHLITATGQRVTLRCSPRSGDLSVYWYQQSLDQGLQFLIQYYNGEERAKGNILERFSAQQFPDLHSELNLSSLELGDSALYFCASSVGETGNTIYFGEGSWLTVV.

This chain uses TRBV19 with TRBJ1-2, with D unclear. V was clipped by 3 bases and J by 8 bases, with 10 bases between them. CDR3 length: 12 residues. Germline V gene data show CDR1 as LNHDA and CDR2 as SQIVND (reference sequence). The CDR3 loop reads CASSIPYSGYTF. The CDR3 DNA reads TGTGCCAGTAGTATTCCGTATTCGGGCTACACCTTC.

This chain links TRBV28 with TRBJ1-1; D is unresolved. Germline assignment: CDR1 MDHEN and CDR2 SYDVKM. This CDR3 is 14 amino acids long. Trimming shortened V by 3 bases and J by 4 bases, and 12 bases separated the two germline ends. Written as DNA, the CDR3 is TGTGCCAGCAGTTTCGGAGGTGGCGCCACTGAAGCTTTCTTT. Its protein product is CASSFGGGATEAFF.

V usage is TRBV9 and J usage is TRBJ2-5; D perhaps matches TRBD1 (8 bases). V was cut by 4 bases and J by 5 bases, with 18 bases left in between. This CDR3 has 15 amino acids. Germline V gives CDR1 SGDLS, CDR2 YYNGEE. CDR3 loop: CASSSQGASGETQYF. CDR3 bases: TGTGCCAGCAGCTCCCAGGGGGCTAGCGGTGAGACCCAGTACTTC.

The chain is built from TRBV5-1 and TRBJ2-7, with TRBD2 matching over 7 bases. Per the germline V gene, CDR1 is SGHRS and CDR2 is YFSETQ. The CDR3 totals 16 residues. The V segment lost 0 bases and the J segment 6 bases; nucleotides outside the gene matches: 12. For the CDR3, the DNA is TGCGCCAGCAGCTTGGCGAGCGGGACGGATTCCCGCGAGCAGTACTTC. It translates to CASSLASGTDSREQYF.

This clone was seen a handful of times. The gene calls are TRBV28 and TRBJ1-1; 7 nucleotides match TRBD1. J lost 4 bases, V lost 4 bases, and 6 bases had no gene match. CDR1 MDHEN and CDR2 SYDVKM come from the germline V gene. This CDR3 region has 14 residues. The CDR3 here is CASSSSTGTTEAFF. In DNA form, the CDR3 reads TGTGCCAGCAGTTCATCGACAGGGACCACTGAAGCTTTCTTT.

The chain couples TRBV19 to TRBJ2-1, with TRBD2 identical over 11 bases. Trimming removed 4 bases from V and 2 bases from J; junction bases left unmatched: 10. This CDR3 has 18 amino acids. Germline loops: CDR1 LNHDA, CDR2 SQIVND (reference sequence). The CDR3 DNA is TGTGCCAGTAGTACCCAATTTAGCGGGAGGGCCGCCTACAATGAGCAGTTCTTC. The encoded protein is CASSTQFSGRAAYNEQFF.

The chain is built from TRBV28 and TRBJ1-4; maybe TRBD1 (5 bases). V shed 10 bases and J shed 5 bases, with 17 bases lying between them. Germline CDR1 MDHEN, CDR2 SYDVKM. The CDR3 has 14 residues. The CDR3 DNA reads TGTGCCACTAGCGGGGGGAGGCGCAATGAAAAACTGTTTTTT. Translating it yields CATSGGRRNEKLFF. The full variable domain, in which reference TRBV28 and TRBJ1-4 provide the parts outside the CDR3, is DVKVTQSSRYLVKRTGEKVFLECVQDMDHENMFWYRQDPGLGLRLIYFSYDVKMKEKGDIPEGYSVSREKKERFSLILESASTNQTSMYLCATSGGRRNEKLFFGSGTQLSVL.

The rearrangement links TRBV6-1 to TRBJ1-1, with 8 bases lining up with TRBD1. The CDR3 has 14 residues. CDR1 and CDR2 from the germline V gene are MNHNS and SASEGT. Trimming cost V 7 bases and J 4 bases; bases outside gene matches: 8. CDR3 protein: CASTETGGFTEAFF. For the CDR3, the DNA is TGTGCCAGCACCGAAACAGGGGGGTTCACTGAAGCTTTCTTT.

In its sample, this clone was seen once. CDR3 amino acids: CASSPDSSYEQYF. DNA of the CDR3: TGTGCCAGCAGCCCAGACAGTTCCTACGAGCAGTACTTC. This chain links TRBV7-9 with TRBJ2-7; the D gene is possibly TRBD1 (5 bases). V lost 5 bases to trimming and J lost 1 base, with 9 bases between them. Germline CDR1 SEHNR, CDR2 FQNEAQ (reference sequence). The CDR3 contains 13 residues.

This chain connects TRBV19 to TRBJ1-1; tentatively, D is TRBD1 (5 bases). The germline CDR1 and CDR2 sequences are LNHDA and SQIVND (reference sequence). Trimming shortened V by 9 bases and J by 6 bases, and 20 bases separated the two germline ends. CDR3 length: 14 amino acids. The CDR3 DNA is TGTGCCAGCAAATTAACGGGGGTTCCCGCTGAAGCTTTCTTT. Protein: CASKLTGVPAEAFF.

This clone was observed a single time. The gene calls are TRBV6-6 and TRBJ1-2; no firm D call. The CDR3 totals 13 residues. Germline V gene lookup returns CDR1 MNHNY and CDR2 SVGAGI (reference sequence). V lost 5 bases and J 8 bases, leaving 15 bases between the germline ends. This CDR3 reads CASSDPVAGGYTF. The DNA for the CDR3 is TGTGCCAGCAGTGACCCGGTGGCGGGCGGCTACACCTTC.